A selection of T cell receptor beta chains follows, all from one sample in a study of T cell responses to AZD1222 COVID-19 vaccine. The assay was immunoSEQ multiplex PCR, and TCRdb's table has in-frame clones only and misses some. The table records about 110,000 clones, over 90% of them present only once. The source was peripheral blood, collected 28 days after the second AZD1222 dose. Receptor source: an adult who received the AZD1222 COVID-19 vaccine. Each CDR3 is given with its conserved first and last residue.

j_call: TRBJ2-7; v_call: TRBV4-2; cdr3_aa: CASSQDRLAGVYEQYF
j_call: TRBJ1-1; v_call: TRBV6-5; cdr3_aa: CASCPDGNTEAFF
j_call: TRBJ1-1; v_call: TRBV27; cdr3_aa: CASRLQGGYTEAFF
j_call: TRBJ1-6; v_call: TRBV6-5; cdr3_aa: CASTDWEILNSPLHF
j_call: TRBJ1-5; v_call: TRBV11-1; cdr3_aa: CASSLREHQPQHF
j_call: TRBJ2-5; v_call: TRBV14; cdr3_aa: CASSPIRRIHRSVYETQYF
j_call: TRBJ2-7; v_call: TRBV10-2; cdr3_aa: CASSRGRTEAQSSYEQYF
j_call: TRBJ2-3; v_call: TRBV5-4; cdr3_aa: CASSLVSVAVDTDTQYF
j_call: TRBJ2-7; v_call: TRBV19; cdr3_aa: CASSRPGQGVYEQYF
j_call: TRBJ2-2; v_call: TRBV11-3; cdr3_aa: CASSSWQTANTGELFF
j_call: TRBJ2-7; v_call: TRBV27; cdr3_aa: CASSLAASLTYEQYF
j_call: TRBJ1-2; v_call: TRBV12-5; cdr3_aa: CASGLAPDGGYTF
j_call: TRBJ1-1; v_call: TRBV27; cdr3_aa: CASSTTGKAFF
j_call: TRBJ1-3; v_call: TRBV6-5; cdr3_aa: CASSYGIYSGNTIYF
j_call: TRBJ1-6; v_call: TRBV9; cdr3_aa: CASSVTSQGTNSPLHF
j_call: TRBJ1-5; v_call: TRBV18; cdr3_aa: CASSPDRRDQPQHF
j_call: TRBJ1-1; v_call: TRBV6-5; cdr3_aa: CASRAHRGNTEAFF
j_call: TRBJ2-7; v_call: TRBV20-1; cdr3_aa: CSASKAGASYEQYF
j_call: TRBJ1-5; v_call: TRBV4-1; cdr3_aa: CASSRDRGHQPQHF
j_call: TRBJ1-2; v_call: TRBV3-1/TRBV3-2; cdr3_aa: CASSRRTAISDGYTF
j_call: TRBJ2-2; v_call: TRBV6-4; cdr3_aa: CASIKNGGPRTGELFF
j_call: TRBJ1-5; v_call: TRBV28; cdr3_aa: CASRTPGSNQPQHF
j_call: TRBJ1-4; v_call: TRBV7-9; cdr3_aa: CASMDRTQNEKLFF
j_call: TRBJ2-1; v_call: TRBV9; cdr3_aa: CASSVSSGVGIRYNEQFF
j_call: TRBJ2-7; v_call: TRBV19; cdr3_aa: CASGDGFSYEQYF
j_call: TRBJ2-1; v_call: TRBV6-5; cdr3_aa: CASSYSPPSSYNEQFF
j_call: TRBJ2-1; v_call: TRBV6-6; cdr3_aa: CASSPPRDSSSYNEQFF
j_call: TRBJ2-3; v_call: TRBV28; cdr3_aa: CASSLQTDTQYF
j_call: TRBJ2-7; v_call: TRBV11-2; cdr3_aa: CASSLVLGRNEQYF
j_call: TRBJ1-2; v_call: TRBV5-1; cdr3_aa: CASSLPLDRSDYGYTF
j_call: TRBJ1-1; v_call: TRBV18; cdr3_aa: CASSPPAGGTEAFF
j_call: TRBJ2-7; v_call: TRBV5-1; cdr3_aa: CASRTDGTAIYEQYF
j_call: TRBJ2-7; v_call: TRBV5-1; cdr3_aa: CASSLNGRFREQYF